The entry that follows covers one TCR beta chain sequence. CDR3 length equals 15 residues. The V and J ends lost 5 bases and 1 base respectively, with 14 bases between them. Germline V CDR1 and CDR2: SGHAT, FQDESV (reference sequence). The data derive from a study of blood T cell repertoires in COVID-19. Overall study: Italy, Spain and the United States were the sources of the convalescent and acute COVID-19 samples. T cells, B-cell-depleted T cells, or PBMCs provided the cDNA or gDNA that served as material.

Per the original data handling: It was from reference gene primer amplification that nucleated cell counts were estimated. Data came from immunoSEQ multiplex PCR; TCRdb stores just in-frame clones and leaves some out. V, J and clone size were drawn from that table, and D and trimming were deduced from the DNA. The data hold 120,000 or so clones, with approximately 90% observed a single time. The sequencing sample was made of peripheral blood. This chain uses TRBV11-1 with TRBJ1-1; the D is unclear. The sequence was collected from a middle-aged man with acute or convalescent COVID-19. The CDR3 here is CASSPRHSPNTEAFF. The DNA for the CDR3 is TGTGCCAGCAGCCCTCGTCACAGCCCGAACACTGAAGCTTTCTTT. Using reference TRBV11-1 and TRBJ1-1 for the parts outside the CDR3, the full variable domain is EAEVAQSPRYKITEKSQAVAFWCDPISGHATLYWYRQILGQGPELLVQFQDESVVDDSQLPKDRFSAERLKGVDSTLKIQPAELGDSAMYLCASSPRHSPNTEAFFGQGTRLTVV.